This TCR beta chain was profiled in a study of blood T cells in healthy people across ages. Combining a sample-barcoded 5' primer with a J-beta primer mix, a second PCR ran for roughly 7 to 12 cycles. One entry per CDR3 protein results from TCRdb running MiXCR on the 5' RACE reads. Of fewer than 2 million distinct CDR3 sequences in the sample, more than 35% were seen once. The CDR3 loop spans 14 amino acids. Trimming removed 9 bases at V and 2 bases at J, with 16 bases between. CDR1 and CDR2 from the germline V gene are SNHLY and FYNNEI. Isolation per sample recovered at least 6.5 million PBMCs. This clonotype was recorded only once.

The chain uses TRBV2 and TRBJ1-2; D uncertain. The sequenced material came from blood. The TCR was taken from a human donor in good health. CDR3 region: CASVMRALNYGYTF. CDR3 sequence (DNA): TGTGCCAGTGTGATGAGGGCGCTAAACTATGGCTACACCTTC.